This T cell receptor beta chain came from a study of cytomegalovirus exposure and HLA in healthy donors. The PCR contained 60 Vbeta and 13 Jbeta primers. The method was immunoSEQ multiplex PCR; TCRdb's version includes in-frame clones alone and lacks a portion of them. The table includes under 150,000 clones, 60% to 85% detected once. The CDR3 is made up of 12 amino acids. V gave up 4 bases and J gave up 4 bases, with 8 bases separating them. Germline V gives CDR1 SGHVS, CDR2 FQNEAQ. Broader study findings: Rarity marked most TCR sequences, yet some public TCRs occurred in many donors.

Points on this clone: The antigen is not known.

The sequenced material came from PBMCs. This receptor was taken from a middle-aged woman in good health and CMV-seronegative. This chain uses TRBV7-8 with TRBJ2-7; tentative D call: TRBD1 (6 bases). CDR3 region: CASSSGTYEQYF. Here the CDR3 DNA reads TGTGCCAGCAGCTCCGGGACATACGAGCAGTACTTC.